This T cell receptor (beta chain) was observed in a study of cytomegalovirus exposure and HLA in healthy donors. Study-wide findings and caveats: Rarity characterized most TCR sequences, yet some public TCRs appeared in many donors.

In the PCR, 60 Vbeta and 13 Jbeta primers were used. TCRdb's copy holds only in-frame clones and misses some; the assay was immunoSEQ multiplex PCR. In the table there are hundreds of thousands of clones, roughly four fifths of which are singletons. Samples came from healthy bone marrow donors. Note on this clone: Its antigen is unidentified.

Sample: PBMCs. This receptor was obtained from a girl aged 2-15 years in good health and CMV-seronegative.

CDR3 bases: TGTGCCAGCAGCTTAGGGGCCAGGGCTGAAGCTTTCTTT. Its translation is CASSLGARAEAFF. This rearrangement joins TRBV7-2 to TRBJ1-1; possibly TRBD1 for D (5 bases). Germline CDR1 SGHTA, CDR2 FQGNSA. CDR3 size: 13 residues. Trimming stripped 1 base from V and 6 bases from J, with 9 bases between.